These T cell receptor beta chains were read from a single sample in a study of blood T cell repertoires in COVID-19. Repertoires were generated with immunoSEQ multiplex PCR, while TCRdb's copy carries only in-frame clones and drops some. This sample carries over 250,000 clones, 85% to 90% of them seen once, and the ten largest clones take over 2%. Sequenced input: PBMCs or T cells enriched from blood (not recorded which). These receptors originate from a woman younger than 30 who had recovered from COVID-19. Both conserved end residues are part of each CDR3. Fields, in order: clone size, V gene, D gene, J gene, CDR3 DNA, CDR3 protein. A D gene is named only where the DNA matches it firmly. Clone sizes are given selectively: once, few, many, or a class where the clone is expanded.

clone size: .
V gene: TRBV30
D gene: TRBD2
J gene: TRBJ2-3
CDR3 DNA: TGTGCCTGGAGATCCTCTAGCGGGGAGCAGTATTTT
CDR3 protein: CAWRSSSGEQYF

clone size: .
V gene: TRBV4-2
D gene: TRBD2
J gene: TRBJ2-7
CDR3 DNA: TGTGCCAGCAGCCGGGGTAGTTCTAGCGGGGGGCTTTACTACGAGCAGTACTTC
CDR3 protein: CASSRGSSSGGLYYEQYF

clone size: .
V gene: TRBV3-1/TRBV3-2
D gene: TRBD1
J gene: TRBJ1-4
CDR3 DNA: TGTGCCAGCAGCGACGACGAGCAGGGGGCGCAGGAAAAACTGTTTTTT
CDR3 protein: CASSDDEQGAQEKLFF

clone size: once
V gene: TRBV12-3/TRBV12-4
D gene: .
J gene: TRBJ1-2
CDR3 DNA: TGTGCCAGCAGTTTGACGGGGTATGGCTACACCTTC
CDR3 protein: CASSLTGYGYTF

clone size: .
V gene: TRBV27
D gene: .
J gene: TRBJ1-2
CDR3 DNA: TGTGCCAGCAGTTTTCTTCCGGGCTTC
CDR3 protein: CASSFLPGF

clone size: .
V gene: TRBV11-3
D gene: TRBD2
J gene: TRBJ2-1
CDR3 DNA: TGTGCCAGCAGCTTAGATCCCAGGACTAGCATTCCCAATGAGCAGTTCTTC
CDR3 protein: CASSLDPRTSIPNEQFF

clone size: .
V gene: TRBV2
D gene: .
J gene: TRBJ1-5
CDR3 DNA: TGTGCCAGCAGTGTGGGACACAGGGAGGGTAATCAGCCCCAGCATTTT
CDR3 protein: CASSVGHREGNQPQHF

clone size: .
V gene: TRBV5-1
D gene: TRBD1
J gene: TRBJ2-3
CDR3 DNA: TGCGCCAGCAGCTTGACGGTGGCAGGGGGTCGAGATACGCAGTATTTT
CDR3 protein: CASSLTVAGGRDTQYF

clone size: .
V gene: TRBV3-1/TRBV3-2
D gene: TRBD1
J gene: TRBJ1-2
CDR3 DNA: TGTGCCAGCAGCCCCTCGACAGGGTTTGACTACACCTTC
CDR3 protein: CASSPSTGFDYTF

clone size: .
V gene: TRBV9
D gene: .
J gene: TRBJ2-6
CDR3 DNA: TGTGCCAGCAAAGACTCGAACTCTGGGGCCAACGTCCTGACTTTC
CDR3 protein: CASKDSNSGANVLTF

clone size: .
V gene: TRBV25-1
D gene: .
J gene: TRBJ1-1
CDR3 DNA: TGTGCCAGCAGTGCTCAGATGAACACTGAAGCTTTCTTT
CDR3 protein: CASSAQMNTEAFF

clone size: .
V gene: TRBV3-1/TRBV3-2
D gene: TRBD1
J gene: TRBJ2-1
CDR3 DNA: TGTGCCAGCAGCCAAGAGGACAGGGGGCCTTCCTACAATGAGCAGTTCTTC
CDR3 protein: CASSQEDRGPSYNEQFF

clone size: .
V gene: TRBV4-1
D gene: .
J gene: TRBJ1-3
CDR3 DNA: TGCGCCAGCAGCCCTGGGGCGGGGGTCGGAAACACCATATATTTT
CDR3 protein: CASSPGAGVGNTIYF

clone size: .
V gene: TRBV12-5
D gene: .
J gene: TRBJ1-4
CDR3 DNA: TGTGCTAGTGGTTTGGTAACAGTACAGGGTGAGGAAAAACTGTTTTTT
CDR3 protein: CASGLVTVQGEEKLFF

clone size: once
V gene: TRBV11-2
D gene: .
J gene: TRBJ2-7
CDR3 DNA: TGTGCCAGCAGCCCTCCGGTCCCCTACGAGCAGTACTTC
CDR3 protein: CASSPPVPYEQYF

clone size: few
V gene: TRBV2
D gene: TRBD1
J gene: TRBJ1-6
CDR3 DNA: TGTGCCAGCAGTCTTCCCGGGACAGGGTACAATTCACCCCTCCACTTT
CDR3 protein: CASSLPGTGYNSPLHF

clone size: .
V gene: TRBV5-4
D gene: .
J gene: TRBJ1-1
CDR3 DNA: TGTGCCAGCAGCTACAACCGGGTTCCGGCCACTGAAGCTTTCTTT
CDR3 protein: CASSYNRVPATEAFF

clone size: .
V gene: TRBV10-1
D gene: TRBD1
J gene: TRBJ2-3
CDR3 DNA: TGCGCCAGGGGGGACAGGGGGGAATTCACAGATACGCAGTATTTT
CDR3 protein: CARGDRGEFTDTQYF

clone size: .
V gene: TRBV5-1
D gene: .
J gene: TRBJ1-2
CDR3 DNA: TGCGCCAGCAGCGGCGGACAAAACTATGGCTACACCTTC
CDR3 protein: CASSGGQNYGYTF

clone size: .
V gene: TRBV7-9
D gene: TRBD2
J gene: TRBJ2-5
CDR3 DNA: TGTGCCAGCAGCTCTAGCGGGGGGGAAGAGACCCAGTACTTC
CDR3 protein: CASSSSGGEETQYF

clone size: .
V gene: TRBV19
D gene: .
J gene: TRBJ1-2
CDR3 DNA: TGTGCCAGTAGTATAGGAGGAAGAGAAGGCTACACCTTC
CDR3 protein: CASSIGGREGYTF

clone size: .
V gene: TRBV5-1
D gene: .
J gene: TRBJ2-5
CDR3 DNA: TGCGCCAGCAACCCCCCGGGACACCTACAAGAGACCCAGTACTTC
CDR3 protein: CASNPPGHLQETQYF

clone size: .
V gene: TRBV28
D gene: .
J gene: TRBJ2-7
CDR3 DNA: TGTGCCAGCAGCCAAGCTAGGGGCCACTACGAGCAGTACTTC
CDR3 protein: CASSQARGHYEQYF

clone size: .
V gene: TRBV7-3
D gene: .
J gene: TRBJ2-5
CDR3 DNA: TGTGCCAGCAGCTTAACCGGCCTAGGAGGGGAGACCCAGTACTTC
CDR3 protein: CASSLTGLGGETQYF

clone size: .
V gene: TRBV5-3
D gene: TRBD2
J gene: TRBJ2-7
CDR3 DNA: TGTGCCAGAAACCTCCCTAGCGGAGAATACGAGCAGTACTTC
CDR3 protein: CARNLPSGEYEQYF

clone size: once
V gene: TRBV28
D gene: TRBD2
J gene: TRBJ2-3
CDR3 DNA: TGTGCCACCCTCTTCGGGCGGGGGGGCCAAGATACGCAGTATTTT
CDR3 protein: CATLFGRGGQDTQYF

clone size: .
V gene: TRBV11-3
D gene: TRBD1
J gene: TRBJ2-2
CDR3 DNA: TGTGCCAGCAGCTCACAGGGGGCGGAAACCGGGGAGCTGTTTTTT
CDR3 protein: CASSSQGAETGELFF

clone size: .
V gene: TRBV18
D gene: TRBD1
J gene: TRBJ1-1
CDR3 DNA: TGTGCCAGCTCACCAGGGGACAGGGGCACTGAAGCTTTCTTT
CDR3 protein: CASSPGDRGTEAFF

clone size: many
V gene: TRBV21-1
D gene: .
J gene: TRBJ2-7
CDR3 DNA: TGTGCCAGCAAGCGGGAACCGAATGCCTACGAGCAGTACTTC
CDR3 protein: CASKREPNAYEQYF

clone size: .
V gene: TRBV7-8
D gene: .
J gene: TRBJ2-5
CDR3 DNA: TGTGCCAGCAGCCACCGACAGGAGAAAGAGACCCAGTACTTC
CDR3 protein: CASSHRQEKETQYF

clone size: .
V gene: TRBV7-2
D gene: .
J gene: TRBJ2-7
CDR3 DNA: TGTGCCAGCAGCTTAGGTGGCTGGGATCAGGGCGAGCAGTACTTC
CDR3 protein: CASSLGGWDQGEQYF

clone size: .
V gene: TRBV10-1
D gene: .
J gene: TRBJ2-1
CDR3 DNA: TGCGCCAGCAGTGCAGGATTGCTCTACAATGAGCAGTTCTTC
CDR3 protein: CASSAGLLYNEQFF